The rows below give T cell receptor beta chains drawn from one sample of a study of shared clonotypes between healthy human individuals. This table comes from immunoSEQ multiplex PCR, and its TCRdb copy is limited to in-frame clones, with some not included. In the table there are some 2.1 million clones, roughly 94% of which are singletons. The sample taken for sequencing was naive CD4+ T cells sorted from blood. The receptors derive from a man aged 18 to 35 in good health. The CDR3 runs from the conserved cysteine through the conserved F or W. The D gene is left open where the match is weak. Not every row has a clone size; where given, it reads once, few, many or a size class.

V,D,J,size,DNA,CDR3
TRBV10-2,.,TRBJ1-6,.,TGCGCCAGCACCCGAGTGGGGGAATCACCCCTCCACTTT,CASTRVGESPLHF
TRBV19,.,TRBJ2-7,.,TGTGCCAGTAGTCCAGACGGACAGATCAACGAGCAGTACTTC,CASSPDGQINEQYF
TRBV7-9,.,TRBJ2-7,many,TGTGCCAGCAGCTTAGGTGACGAGCAGTACTTC,CASSLGDEQYF
TRBV6-1,.,TRBJ2-3,.,TGTGCCAGCAGTGAGCGCGGACCTCTTTTGGGGACAGATACGCAGTATTTT,CASSERGPLLGTDTQYF
TRBV7-2,TRBD1,TRBJ1-6,.,TGTGCCAGCAGGACAGGGGGCTTAAATTCACCCCTCCACTTT,CASRTGGLNSPLHF
TRBV6-1,TRBD1,TRBJ2-5,.,TGTGCCAGCAGTGAAATGGGGGGACAGGCACAAGAGACCCAGTACTTC,CASSEMGGQAQETQYF
TRBV6-1,TRBD1,TRBJ1-3,.,TGTGCCAGTGCGGGACAGGGCTACGGAAACACCATATATTTT,CASAGQGYGNTIYF
TRBV15,TRBD2,TRBJ2-7,.,TGTGCCACCAGCCCTCGACTAGCGGGAGGGTTATCCTACGAGCAGTACTTC,CATSPRLAGGLSYEQYF
TRBV2,.,TRBJ2-5,.,TGTGCCAGCAGTGATTGGGCTGGAGAGACCCAGTACTTC,CASSDWAGETQYF
TRBV19,.,TRBJ1-1,.,TGTGCCAGTAGTATAGATCTCCGGGGGAACACTGAAGCTTTCTTT,CASSIDLRGNTEAFF
TRBV5-6,.,TRBJ1-6,.,TGTGCCAGCAGCTTAGCGGCATCGGTCGCACCCCTCCACTTT,CASSLAASVAPLHF
TRBV30,TRBD1,TRBJ2-6,.,TGTGCCTGGACGACAGGGTCTGGGGCCAACGTCCTGACTTTC,CAWTTGSGANVLTF
TRBV9,.,TRBJ1-1,once,TGTGCCAGCAGCGTAGCAACAGGAGTCACTGAAGCTTTCTTT,CASSVATGVTEAFF
TRBV6-1,.,TRBJ1-2,.,TGTGCCAGCAGTGAGGCAGGGCGGTATGGCTACACCTTC,CASSEAGRYGYTF
TRBV2,.,TRBJ2-7,.,TGTGCCAGCAGTGAATCAGGTTACGAGCAGTACTTC,CASSESGYEQYF
TRBV30,.,TRBJ2-7,once,TGTGCCTGGAGTGACAGGGCCCCCTACGAGCAGTACTTC,CAWSDRAPYEQYF
TRBV18,.,TRBJ2-7,.,TGTGCCAGCTCACCACCCTCGGGACAACGCTCCTACGAGCAGTACTTC,CASSPPSGQRSYEQYF
TRBV30,TRBD2,TRBJ2-1,.,TGTGCCTGGAGCGTGCCGGGACTAGGGTGGGGAAATGAGCAGTTCTTC,CAWSVPGLGWGNEQFF
TRBV6-1,.,TRBJ2-7,.,TGTGCCAGCAAAGACACAGGGAGCCTCTACGAGCAGTACTTC,CASKDTGSLYEQYF
TRBV30,.,TRBJ1-1,.,TGTGCCTGGAGTGTCCTCACGAACACTGAAGCTTTCTTT,CAWSVLTNTEAFF
TRBV4-1,TRBD1,TRBJ1-1,.,TGCGCCAGCAGCCAACCGGACAGGGGATGGACTGAAGCTTTCTTT,CASSQPDRGWTEAFF
TRBV5-4,.,TRBJ1-1,once,TGTGCCAGCAGCTTTGTGCATAGGTTGACAGCCAACACTGAAGCTTTCTTT,CASSFVHRLTANTEAFF
TRBV5-6,.,TRBJ1-5,.,TGTGCCAGCAGCTCCATTTCGGAGCCCCAGCATTTT,CASSSISEPQHF
TRBV5-6,.,TRBJ2-5,.,TGTGCCAGCAGCTTCGGGTGGTACCAAGAGACCCAGTACTTC,CASSFGWYQETQYF
TRBV19,.,TRBJ1-6,.,TGTGCCAGTAATCAGGGGTCAGAAACCCTCCACTTT,CASNQGSETLHF
TRBV7-2,.,TRBJ2-1,.,TGTGCCAGCAGCTTACAGTCGGGGGTGGATGAGCAGTTCTTC,CASSLQSGVDEQFF
TRBV7-2,.,TRBJ2-7,.,TGTGCCAGCAGCCGCCGGACAGATGCCTACGAGCAGTACTTC,CASSRRTDAYEQYF
TRBV30,.,TRBJ2-7,.,TGTGCCTGGAGTGTTAGTGTGAGTACCTACGAGCAGTACTTC,CAWSVSVSTYEQYF